These 15 T cell receptor beta chains share one sample of origin, sequenced in a study of T cells in Graves' hyperthyroidism and ophthalmopathy. It was RNA transcripts that yielded the amplified TCR beta CDR3 regions. The HTBI primer set was used in a first-round RT-PCR of the TCR CDR3. TCRdb analysed the multiplex PCR reads with MiXCR anew, one entry per CDR3 protein. Of a few hundred thousand distinct CDR3 sequences listed, around 13% are singletons. Sample: blood. Receptor source: a woman under 40 with Graves' ophthalmopathy.

The CDR3 spells CASSEQSGGHNTQYF. The DNA for the CDR3 is TGTGCCAGCAGTGAACAGAGCGGGGGACACAATACGCAGTATTTT. The chain uses TRBV6-1 and TRBJ2-3; TRBD2 matches 8 bases. The CDR3 is made up of 15 amino acids. Germline V gene data show CDR1 as MNHNS and CDR2 as SASEGT. J gave up 7 bases and V 2 bases, and 8 bases lay outside the gene matches.

As to this clonotype: A junction boundary mismatches the germline segment, possibly from a read error. CDR3 coding DNA: TGTGCCAGCAGTTCATCGGGGACAACTAATGAAGAACTGTTTTTT. It translates to CASSSSGTTNEELFF. The chain carries TRBV28 and TRBJ1-4, with D maybe TRBD1 (6 bases). This CDR3 is built from 15 residues. The germline CDR1 and CDR2 sequences are MDHEN and SYDVKM.

This clonotype has just a few counts. The chain links TRBV19 to TRBJ1-1; 10 nucleotides line up with TRBD1. The V gene end was trimmed by 8 bases and the J gene end by 6 bases; junction bases not matched to a gene: 3. This CDR3 is 12 amino acids long. Germline CDR1 is LNHDA and CDR2 is SQIVND (reference sequence). CDR3 region: CASGQGDAEAFF. The CDR3 nucleotides are TGTGCCAGTGGACAGGGGGACGCTGAAGCTTTCTTT. Combining the CDR3 with reference TRBV19 and TRBJ1-1 gives the whole variable domain DGGITQSPKYLFRKEGQNVTLSCEQNLNHDAMYWYRQDPGQGLRLIYYSQIVNDFQKGDIAEGYSVSREKKESFPLTVTSAQKNPTAFYLCASGQGDAEAFFGQGTRLTVV.

There are many counts of this clonotype. This sequence joins TRBV5-6 and TRBJ1-5; unclear D gene. CDR1 and CDR2 (germline): SGHDT, YYEEEE. V was clipped by 4 bases and J by 4 bases, with 12 bases between them. CDR3 length: 14 residues. This chain's CDR3 is CASSRTPGNQPQHF. The CDR3 coding sequence is TGTGCCAGCAGCCGAACCCCCGGGAATCAGCCCCAGCATTTT.

This clonotype was recorded many times. V gene TRBV6-1 combines with J gene TRBJ2-5; 8 bases align to TRBD2. The germline CDR1 and CDR2 sequences are MNHNS and SASEGT. J lost 0 bases, V lost 8 bases, and 2 bases had no gene match. This CDR3 comprises 13 residues. CDR3 nucleotides: TGTGCCAGCGTAGCGGGGTACCAAGAGACCCAGTACTTC. Translating it yields CASVAGYQETQYF.

This clonotype was observed at least ten times. The junction and the germline gene differ at one end; a read error may be behind it. The chain uses TRBV11-2 and TRBJ1-2; maybe TRBD1 (5 bases). The CDR3 extends over 15 amino acids. In germline, CDR1 is SGHAT, CDR2 FQNNGV. The CDR3 is CASSIEGRKNYGYTF. CDR3 sequence (DNA): TGTGCCAGCAGCATAGAGGGACGGAAGAACTATGGCTACACCTTC.

This chain joins TRBV19 and TRBJ2-2, with D possibly being TRBD1 or TRBD2 (5 bases each). Germline V lookup: CDR1 LNHDA, CDR2 SQIVND (reference sequence). Trimming left V 3 bases short and J 13 bases short, with 15 bases between. CDR3 length: 13 residues. CDR3: CASSIGTSGWLFF. In nucleotides, the CDR3 is TGTGCCAGTAGTATCGGGACCTCCGGGTGGCTGTTTTTT.

This clonotype was found a few times. The chain has TRBV12-5 and TRBJ2-4; D ambiguous. The CDR3 sequence is 13 residues long. Germline values: CDR1 LGHNT, CDR2 FRNRAP. Deletions cut 0 bases from V and 6 bases from J, with 6 bases between. CDR3 DNA: TGTGCTAGTGGTTTGGTCGATACAAACATTCAGTACTTC. Protein product: CASGLVDTNIQYF.

This clonotype was recorded a few times. This chain uses TRBV7-6 with TRBJ2-2, with D possibly being TRBD1 (6 bases). With 1 base removed from V and 6 bases from J, the gap between germline ends came to 15 bases. The CDR3 has 16 amino acids. Per the germline V gene, CDR1 is SGHVS and CDR2 is FNYEAQ. CDR3 sequence reads: CASSLGDRILAGELFF. Here the CDR3 DNA reads TGTGCCAGCAGCTTAGGAGACAGGATCCTGGCCGGGGAGCTGTTTTTT.

This chain joins TRBV7-9 and TRBJ1-1; D is ambiguous. The V end was cut by 6 bases, the J end by 0 bases, with 14 bases between. The CDR3 has 15 amino acids. The germline V gene encodes CDR1 SEHNR and CDR2 FQNEAQ (reference sequence). The CDR3 bases are TGTGCCAGCAGTCGAACTCAGCTCATGAACACTGAAGCTTTCTTT. Translated, it gives CASSRTQLMNTEAFF.

This clonotype was observed many times. The chain uses TRBV7-3 and TRBJ2-1, with 8 bases lining up with TRBD2. V shed 5 bases, J shed 0 bases, and the junction held 6 bases outside the gene matches. From germline, CDR1 is SGHTA and CDR2 FQGTGA. The CDR3 is 16 residues long. This CDR3 reads CASSIIAGSSYNEQFF. The CDR3 region has the DNA TGTGCCAGCAGCATCATAGCGGGGAGCTCCTACAATGAGCAGTTCTTC.

This chain uses TRBV27 with TRBJ1-6; D gene ambiguous. V lost 5 bases, J lost 0 bases, and 17 bases lay in between. Germline loops: CDR1 MNHEY, CDR2 SMNVEV (reference sequence). The CDR3 length is 18 residues. DNA for the CDR3: TGTGCCAGCAGTATCAGACAAGTGTTAAGCTCCTATAATTCACCCCTCCACTTT. Translating gives CASSIRQVLSSYNSPLHF.

This clonotype was found many times. The CDR3 spells CAWSLSGDTQYF. CDR3 in DNA: TGTGCCTGGAGTCTTTCCGGGGATACGCAGTATTTT. J is TRBJ2-3 and V is TRBV30; D remains unclear. Germline V gene lookup returns CDR1 GTSNPN and CDR2 SVGIG (reference sequence). Trimming removed 2 bases at V and 6 bases at J, with 9 bases between. CDR3 length equals 12 residues. Together with reference TRBV30 and TRBJ2-3, the CDR3 gives the full variable domain: SQTIHQWPATLVQPVGSPLSLECTVEGTSNPNLYWYRQAAGRGLQLLFYSVGIGQISSEVPQNLSASRPQDRQFILSSKKLLLSDSGFYLCAWSLSGDTQYFGPGTRLTVL.

This clonotype has ten or more counts. The chain employs TRBV2 and TRBJ2-2; D remains ambiguous. V was pared by 5 bases and J by 5 bases, with 9 bases between. Germline lookup yields CDR1 SNHLY and CDR2 FYNNEI. This CDR3 spans 13 amino acids. Written as DNA, the CDR3 is TGTGCCAGCAGTCACCAGAATACCGGGGAGCTGTTTTTT. Translation: CASSHQNTGELFF.

This clonotype has a handful of counts. This chain uses TRBV13 with TRBJ1-3; D call uncertain. This CDR3 is built from 18 residues. Germline values: CDR1 PRHDT, CDR2 FYEKMQ (reference sequence). Trimming took 5 bases from V and 2 from J, leaving 22 bases between them. The CDR3 reads CASSGRGAGRVTGNTIYF. CDR3 sequence (DNA): TGTGCCAGCAGCGGCCGAGGTGCGGGGAGGGTTACTGGAAACACCATATATTTT.